A single sample gave rise to the 11 T cell receptor beta chains below, sequenced in a study of blood T cell repertoires in COVID-19. Sequencing used immunoSEQ multiplex PCR; TCRdb keeps in-frame clones, though not all of them. The sample has 250,000 to 350,000 clones, roughly 90% seen once. Sequenced: peripheral blood. All receptors come from a woman aged 25 to 39 with COVID-19, enrolled during active disease.

Turning to this clone: Distinct nucleotide sequences in the sample also encode this CDR3. This chain links TRBV7-2 with TRBJ2-5, with TRBD2 matching 7 bases. Germline V gene sequence: CDR1 SGHTA, CDR2 FQGNSA. Trimming removed 5 bases from V and 0 bases from J; junction bases left unmatched: 3. This CDR3 region has 14 residues. CDR3 in DNA: TGTGCCAGCAGCCTCGGGACTAACCAAGAGACCCAGTACTTC. This translates into CASSLGTNQETQYF.

J is TRBJ1-2 and V is TRBV4-1, with D possibly being TRBD1 (6 bases). V lost 1 base and J 4 bases, leaving 13 bases between the germline ends. Germline V gene sequence: CDR1 MGHRA, CDR2 YSYEKL. This CDR3 contains 15 residues. This CDR3 reads CASSQGQGRIYGYTF. The CDR3 DNA follows: TGCGCCAGCAGCCAAGGCCAGGGGAGAATCTATGGCTACACCTTC.

The V call is TRBV5-1, the J call TRBJ2-7; 12 nucleotides line up with TRBD2. CDR1 and CDR2 (germline): SGHRS, YFSETQ. The CDR3 length is 16 residues. Trimming removed 4 bases from V and 7 bases from J; junction bases left unmatched: 12. The CDR3 nucleotides are TGCGCCAGCAGCCTGACCACTAGCGGGAGGACGCTTGAGCAGTACTTC. Its translation is CASSLTTSGRTLEQYF.

The rearrangement joins TRBV28 to TRBJ1-1; D unresolved. Germline V gene data show CDR1 as MDHEN and CDR2 as SYDVKM. The CDR3 is made up of 14 amino acids. The V end was cut by 5 bases, the J end by 6 bases, with 16 bases between. The CDR3 nucleotides are TGTGCCAGCAGTCCACGGGGAGGCAGCCCTGAAGCTTTCTTT. It is translated as CASSPRGGSPEAFF.

This sequence joins TRBV18 and TRBJ1-2; maybe TRBD1 (6 bases). The V end was cut by 0 bases, the J end by 3 bases, with 23 bases between. Germline V CDR1 and CDR2: KGHSH, LQKENI. The CDR3 extends over 19 amino acids. CDR3 in DNA: TGTGCCAGCTCACCACCGGCTTGGCAGGGGAAGCCCCATCACTATGGCTACACCTTC. This translates into CASSPPAWQGKPHHYGYTF.

J is TRBJ1-2 and V is TRBV30, with 7 nucleotides matching TRBD1. The V and J ends lost 0 bases and 5 bases, in that order; junction bases with no gene match: 6. The CDR3 covers 14 residues. In germline, CDR1 is GTSNPN, CDR2 SVGIG (reference sequence). CDR3 in amino acids: CAWSVLAGGYGYTF. In nucleotides, the CDR3 is TGTGCCTGGAGTGTACTGGCAGGGGGGTATGGCTACACCTTC.

V gene TRBV28 combines with J gene TRBJ2-7, with 12 bases matching TRBD1. With 8 bases clipped from V and 9 bases from J, the junction kept 8 bases outside the gene matches. This CDR3 is 13 amino acids long. Germline loops: CDR1 MDHEN, CDR2 SYDVKM. The CDR3: CASGGDRGLVQYF. The CDR3, as DNA: TGTGCCAGCGGGGGGGACAGGGGGCTCGTGCAGTACTTC.

CDR3 sequence: CASSSGELGQETQYF. The CDR3, as DNA: TGTGCCAGCAGTTCGGGGGAGCTGGGGCAAGAGACCCAGTACTTC. This chain links TRBV27 with TRBJ2-5, with D maybe TRBD2 (6 bases). Germline V gene lookup returns CDR1 MNHEY and CDR2 SMNVEV (reference sequence). There are 15 residues in the CDR3. Trimming took 4 bases from V and 2 from J, leaving 14 bases between them.

In its sample, this clone was seen once. The rearrangement uses TRBV7-6 and TRBJ2-7, with D tentatively TRBD1 (5 bases). CDR1 is SGHVS and CDR2 is FNYEAQ in the germline V gene. The CDR3 has 14 amino acids. Trimming shortened V by 5 bases and J by 1 base, and 12 bases separated the two germline ends. This CDR3 reads CASSIRQGSYEQYF. CDR3 in DNA: TGTGCCAGCAGCATCAGGCAGGGATCCTACGAGCAGTACTTC.

The rearrangement links TRBV19 to TRBJ1-5; possible D gene TRBD1, 6 bases. The CDR3 has 14 residues. Germline V gene lookup returns CDR1 LNHDA and CDR2 SQIVND (reference sequence). V was trimmed by 6 bases and J by 5 bases, leaving 14 bases between them. CDR3 nucleotide sequence: TGTGCCAGTAGACCGGGACACCCTGATCAGCCCCAGCATTTT. Translated: CASRPGHPDQPQHF.

Remarks on this clone: One end of the junction is discordant with germline, which a read error may explain. The rearrangement uses TRBV25-1 and TRBJ1-2, with TRBD1 matching 7 bases. The CDR3 sequence is 13 residues long. The V gene's germline CDR1 is MGHDK and CDR2 SYGVNS. CDR3 in DNA: TGTGCCAGCAGACAGACCGGGACAGCCGAAAGTGACTTC. This codes for CASRQTGTAESDF.